The subject of this entry is one T cell receptor beta chain. The entry originates in a study of radiation and T cells in renal cell carcinoma. Sequencing was performed with immunoSEQ multiplex PCR; in TCRdb, only in-frame clones are kept and a portion is missing. Of some 150,000 clones listed, approximately 82% are singletons. The ends were cut back, 1 base at V and 3 bases at J, with 18 bases in the middle. Germline CDR1 is SGHNT and CDR2 is YYREEE (reference sequence). The CDR3 extends over 17 amino acids. Sample time point: baseline pretreatment blood. Treatment given: 15 Gy SBRT to primary tumor, nephrectomy 4 weeks later.

V and J are TRBV5-4 and TRBJ2-3; D ambiguous. This receptor was identified in a woman aged 45-65 years with renal cell carcinoma. The specimen was blood, collected from a patient whose treatment included radiotherapy and nephrectomy. This CDR3 is CASSLSPWDFATDTQYF. The CDR3 nucleotides are TGTGCCAGCAGCTTGAGCCCTTGGGATTTTGCGACAGATACGCAGTATTTT.